The 31 T cell receptor beta chains in this list originate from one sample, sequenced in a study of OX40 agonist ivuxolimab in advanced cancers. Sequencing was performed with immunoSEQ multiplex PCR; in TCRdb, only in-frame clones are kept and a portion is missing. The data show about 46,000 clones, over 75% seen once. The sequenced sample was CD4+ or CD8+ T cells sorted from blood, obtained in a trial of the OX40 agonist ivuxolimab. Receptors were obtained from an adult with an advanced solid tumor such as melanoma, head and neck, liver or kidney cancer.

V is TRBV19 and J is TRBJ1-6; D is ambiguous. CDR1 and CDR2 from the germline V gene are LNHDA and SQIVND (reference sequence). The CDR3 spans 15 residues. With 7 bases removed from V and 0 bases from J, the gap between germline ends came to 10 bases. CDR3 DNA: TGTGCCAGTATTAAGCTGAGCTCCTATAATTCACCCCTCCACTTT. It specifies CASIKLSSYNSPLHF. Together with reference TRBV19 and TRBJ1-6, the CDR3 gives the full variable domain: DGGITQSPKYLFRKEGQNVTLSCEQNLNHDAMYWYRQDPGQGLRLIYYSQIVNDFQKGDIAEGYSVSREKKESFPLTVTSAQKNPTAFYLCASIKLSSYNSPLHFGNGTRLTVT.

This chain connects TRBV7-9 to TRBJ1-3; D gene unclear. The CDR3 spans 15 residues. V gave up 5 bases and J gave up 0 bases, with 11 bases separating them. Per germline, CDR1 SEHNR and CDR2 FQNEAQ (reference sequence). The CDR3 region has the DNA TGTGCCAGCAGCCCCTACCTCGCCTCTGGAAACACCATATATTTT. It yields the protein CASSPYLASGNTIYF.

The chain links TRBV4-1 to TRBJ2-3; D ambiguous. This CDR3 is 13 amino acids long. CDR1 is MGHRA, CDR2 YSYEKL, per germline. The V end was cut by 1 base, the J end by 6 bases, with 8 bases between. The chain's CDR3 is CASSQAGPDTQYF. The CDR3 nucleotides are TGCGCCAGCAGCCAAGCGGGCCCGGATACGCAGTATTTT.

The chain links TRBV15 to TRBJ1-1; a weak D match, TRBD1 (5 bases). Trimming shortened V by 3 bases and J by 7 bases, and 9 bases separated the two germline ends. This CDR3 is 12 amino acids long. Per the germline V gene, CDR1 is LNHNV and CDR2 is YYDKDF (reference sequence). The DNA of the CDR3 is TGTGCCACCAGCAGGGGGGGTTTTGAAGCTTTCTTT. Protein product: CATSRGGFEAFF. Complete variable domain (other parts from reference TRBV15 and TRBJ1-1): DAMVIQNPRYQVTQFGKPVTLSCSQTLNHNVMYWYQQKSSQAPKLLFHYYDKDFNNEADTPDNFQSRRPNTSFCFLDIRSPGLGDTAMYLCATSRGGFEAFFGQGTRLTVV.

The V call is TRBV7-6, the J call TRBJ1-1; TRBD1 is a possible D gene (6 bases). This CDR3 has 15 residues. Looked up from germline, CDR1 is SGHVS and CDR2 is FNYEAQ. V dropped 5 bases and J dropped 0 bases, with 13 bases sitting between them. The chain's CDR3 is CASSPVTGMNTEAFF. CDR3 in DNA: TGTGCCAGCAGCCCAGTTACAGGGATGAACACTGAAGCTTTCTTT.

J is TRBJ1-2 and V is TRBV5-4; TRBD1 matches 10 bases. CDR1 is SGHNT and CDR2 is YYREEE in the germline V gene (reference sequence). J gave up 3 bases and V 3 bases, and 5 bases lay outside the gene matches. The CDR3 spans 15 residues. The chain's CDR3 is CASSSTGTGDYGYTF. CDR3 DNA: TGTGCCAGCAGCTCCACCGGGACAGGGGACTATGGCTACACCTTC.

V and J are TRBV9 and TRBJ1-4, with 9 positions matching TRBD1. The CDR3 has 16 amino acids. Germline V lookup: CDR1 SGDLS, CDR2 YYNGEE. Losses at the gene ends were 4 bases for V and 7 bases for J; bases not matched to a gene: 11. The CDR3 DNA reads TGTGCCAGCAGCCCAAGGACAGGGGAGGTCGGTGAAAAACTGTTTTTT. Protein product: CASSPRTGEVGEKLFF.

This clone occurred once. The rearrangement joins TRBV10-3 to TRBJ2-7; TRBD1 matches at 12 bases. CDR1 is ENHRY, CDR2 SYGVKD, per germline. Germline trimming cut 6 bases from V and 4 bases from J; bases unmatched to any gene: 19. The CDR3 is 19 residues long. The CDR3 DNA reads as TGTGCCATCAGCAAAGGGACAGGGGGCCTAGCGGGCCCCTTTTACGAGCAGTACTTC. Encoded protein: CAISKGTGGLAGPFYEQYF.

J is TRBJ2-7 and V is TRBV28; 7 bases are a match to TRBD1. V gave up 3 bases and J gave up 0 bases; unmatched junction bases: 2. The V gene's germline CDR1 is MDHEN and CDR2 SYDVKM. The CDR3 is 14 amino acids. CDR3 in amino acids: CASSFWDSSYEQYF. CDR3 in DNA: TGTGCCAGCAGTTTTTGGGACAGCTCCTACGAGCAGTACTTC.

The chain couples TRBV9 to TRBJ2-1, with D maybe TRBD2 (6 bases). CDR3 length equals 15 residues. Germline CDR1 and CDR2: SGDLS and YYNGEE. V was pared by 4 bases and J by 1 base, with 12 bases between. The DNA for the CDR3 is TGTGCCAGCAGCTCAACTAGCACATCCTACAATGAGCAGTTCTTC. Residues: CASSSTSTSYNEQFF.

The V and J genes are TRBV11-1 and TRBJ2-7; no firm D call. Germline CDR1 SGHAT, CDR2 FQDESV (reference sequence). The CDR3 is 14 amino acids. Trimming cost V 3 bases and J 2 bases, with 11 bases left between them. Written as DNA, the CDR3 is TGTGCCAGCAGCTTTTCGGGCATGACCTACGAGCAGTACTTC. Translation gives CASSFSGMTYEQYF.

CDR3 sequence: CASRRGTQAALYSPLHF. The DNA of the CDR3 is TGTGCCAGCCGAAGAGGGACTCAAGCTGCCCTATATTCACCCCTCCACTTT. The V call is TRBV11-1, the J call TRBJ1-6, with D maybe TRBD1 (5 bases). The CDR3 consists of 17 residues. Germline CDR1 SGHAT, CDR2 FQDESV (reference sequence). V lost 8 bases, J lost 8 bases, and 25 bases lay in between.

The chain has TRBV4-3 and TRBJ2-6; D is uncertain. The CDR3 loop spans 13 amino acids. CDR1 is LGHNA and CDR2 is YSLEER in the germline V gene. Trimming pared 6 bases from V and 0 bases from J, leaving 3 bases between. CDR3 protein: CASSPSGANVLTF. CDR3 sequence (DNA): TGCGCCAGCAGTCCCTCTGGGGCCAACGTCCTGACTTTC.

The V and J genes are TRBV5-6 and TRBJ1-1; no firm D call. This CDR3 is built from 13 residues. The germline V and J ends were trimmed by 2 bases and 7 bases, with 12 bases remaining between them. Germline CDR1 SGHDT, CDR2 YYEEEE. CDR3 region: CASSLGPIIEAFF. CDR3 nucleotides: TGTGCCAGCAGCTTAGGCCCTATTATTGAAGCTTTCTTT.

This clone has a handful of counts. The V gene is TRBV4-3, the J gene TRBJ2-2, with TRBD1 matching 7 bases. This CDR3 comprises 15 residues. Unmatched junction bases numbered 11, after V lost 7 bases and J lost 6 bases. The germline V gene encodes CDR1 LGHNA and CDR2 YSLEER. DNA for the CDR3: TGCGCCAGCATACCCAGCTTGACAGGGTCCGGGGAGCTGTTTTTT. Translated: CASIPSLTGSGELFF.

The chain uses TRBV6-4 and TRBJ2-2, with D unclear. The CDR3 consists of 13 residues. Germline CDR1 reads MRHNA; CDR2 reads SNTAGT. V was trimmed by 2 bases and J by 7 bases, leaving 8 bases between them. CDR3 protein: CASSDLPDGELFF. CDR3 DNA: TGTGCCAGCAGTGACCTCCCGGACGGGGAGCTGTTTTTT.

This chain joins TRBV11-2 and TRBJ2-2; D is possibly TRBD2 (5 bases). Germline V gives CDR1 SGHAT, CDR2 FQNNGV. The germline V and J ends were trimmed by 5 bases and 0 bases, with 13 bases remaining between them. CDR3 length equals 16 residues. In DNA, the CDR3 is TGTGCCAGCAGCCCCTGGAGAGGGTCGAACACCGGGGAGCTGTTTTTT. This codes for CASSPWRGSNTGELFF. Full variable domain (remainder filled in from reference TRBV11-2 and TRBJ2-2): EAGVAQSPRYKIIEKRQSVAFWCNPISGHATLYWYQQILGQGPKLLIQFQNNGVVDDSQLPKDRFSAERLKGVDSTLKIQPAKLEDSAVYLCASSPWRGSNTGELFFGEGSRLTVL.

The rearrangement uses TRBV19 and TRBJ2-5; 9 positions agree with TRBD2. Germline assignment: CDR1 LNHDA and CDR2 SQIVND (reference sequence). Unmatched junction bases numbered 4, after V lost 5 bases and J lost 0 bases. The CDR3 runs to 15 residues. CDR3 bases: TGTGCCAGTAGTCTAGCGGGGACGTACCAAGAGACCCAGTACTTC. Amino acids: CASSLAGTYQETQYF.

The V call is TRBV11-3, the J call TRBJ2-1; 7 bases line up with TRBD2. V gave up 2 bases and J gave up 6 bases; unmatched junction bases: 4. CDR1 and CDR2 (germline): SGHNT, YENEEA. The CDR3 contains 14 residues. The CDR3 nucleotides are TGTGCCAGCAGCTTACGCGGGAGAGGCAATGAGCAGTTCTTC. Translated: CASSLRGRGNEQFF.

The chain combines TRBV18 with TRBJ2-5; no reliable D call. Germline V lookup: CDR1 KGHSH, CDR2 LQKENI. Trimming left V 8 bases short and J 1 base short, with 11 bases between. CDR3 length: 13 residues. CDR3 DNA: TGTGCCAGCGAAGAGACGCCCCAAGAGACCCAGTACTTC. It translates to CASEETPQETQYF.

The chain employs TRBV4-3 and TRBJ2-2, with 7 bases that match TRBD2. V lost 9 bases, J lost 5 bases, and 3 bases stayed unmatched. The CDR3 sequence is 12 residues long. Per germline, CDR1 LGHNA and CDR2 YSLEER. Here the CDR3 DNA reads TGCGCCAGTCGTAGCGGGACCGGGGAGCTGTTTTTT. Its translation is CASRSGTGELFF.

The rearrangement uses TRBV2 and TRBJ1-5, with D perhaps matching TRBD1 (6 bases). Germline V gives CDR1 SNHLY, CDR2 FYNNEI. Trimming pared 2 bases from V and 1 base from J, leaving 12 bases between. There are 16 residues in the CDR3. CDR3 in amino acids: CASSERGARSNQPQHF. CDR3 nucleotide sequence: TGTGCCAGCAGTGAAAGGGGGGCGCGGAGCAATCAGCCCCAGCATTTT.

The chain is built from TRBV27 and TRBJ1-2; D uncertain. In germline, CDR1 is MNHEY, CDR2 SMNVEV (reference sequence). CDR3 size: 15 residues. The ends were cut back, 5 bases at V and 1 base at J, with 14 bases in the middle. DNA of the CDR3: TGTGCCAGCAGTCCTTACCAGCCTCATAACTATGGCTACACCTTC. The encoded protein is CASSPYQPHNYGYTF.

The chain uses TRBV27 and TRBJ2-1; D assignment may be TRBD1 or TRBD2 (5 bases each). The CDR3 contains 14 residues. CDR1 is MNHEY, CDR2 SMNVEV, per germline (reference sequence). With 5 bases removed from V and 2 bases from J, the gap between germline ends came to 10 bases. The CDR3 loop is CASSVQGPYNEQFF. CDR3 coding DNA: TGTGCCAGCAGTGTGCAGGGACCCTACAATGAGCAGTTCTTC.

Points on this clone: Germline is not matched at one junction end, which may reflect a read error. The chain couples TRBV7-2 to TRBJ1-5; no clear D gene. This CDR3 comprises 16 residues. Germline loops: CDR1 SGHTA, CDR2 FQGNSA. Here the CDR3 DNA reads TGTGTCAGCAGCTTAGCTGGCAGTTGGGGTGTTTCGCCCCAGCATTTT. Amino acids: CVSSLAGSWGVSPQHF.

This clone was picked up one time. The chain couples TRBV29-1 to TRBJ1-4; 8 bases map to TRBD1. CDR3 length: 12 amino acids. The junction had 6 bases not matched to a gene; V was cut back by 7 bases and J by 8 bases. Germline V gene lookup returns CDR1 SQVTM and CDR2 ANQGSEA. CDR3 loop: CSAGQGWEKLFF. The CDR3 DNA is TGCAGCGCTGGACAGGGCTGGGAAAAACTGTTTTTT.

J is TRBJ1-2 and V is TRBV27; tentatively, D is TRBD1 (5 bases). Germline values: CDR1 MNHEY, CDR2 SMNVEV (reference sequence). There are 16 residues in the CDR3. Deletions cut 0 bases from V and 4 bases from J, with 15 bases between. The CDR3 bases are TGTGCCAGCAGTTTATCACGGGGGGAGCGAGGCTATGGCTACACCTTC. The encoded protein is CASSLSRGERGYGYTF.

The chain has TRBV11-2 and TRBJ2-7; TRBD1 matches 7 bases. This CDR3 has 17 residues. The junction had 13 bases not matched to a gene; V was cut back by 1 base and J by 4 bases. Germline values: CDR1 SGHAT, CDR2 FQNNGV. CDR3 in DNA: TGTGCCAGCAGCTTAGCTCCCTTGGAACAGGGGCTTTACGAGCAGTACGTC. Translated, it gives CASSLAPLEQGLYEQYV.

Regarding this clone: Mismatch with germline at one junction end may stem from a read error. The V gene is TRBV7-7, the J gene TRBJ2-3; TRBD1 agrees at 7 bases. CDR3 length: 13 amino acids. Germline V gene data show CDR1 as SSHAT and CDR2 as FNYEAQ (reference sequence). CDR3 loop: CASSFTGADTQYF. As DNA, the CDR3 is TGTGCTAGCAGCTTTACAGGGGCAGATACGCAGTATTTT.

This rearrangement joins TRBV14 to TRBJ2-2; D call uncertain. Trimming took 3 bases from V and 7 from J, leaving 3 bases between them. This CDR3 spans 11 amino acids. Looked up from germline, CDR1 is SGHDN and CDR2 is FVKESK. This CDR3 reads CASSHSGELFF. The CDR3 DNA follows: TGTGCCAGCAGCCATAGCGGGGAGCTGTTTTTT.

The chain joins TRBV15 to TRBJ1-2, with no clear D. The CDR3 extends over 13 amino acids. Germline-derived CDR1 and CDR2 are LNHNV and YYDKDF (reference sequence). V lost 5 bases to trimming and J lost 6 bases, with 13 bases between them. The CDR3 DNA reads TGTGCCACCAGCCACCGGGGTTGGGATGGCTACACCTTC. Translating gives CATSHRGWDGYTF. The whole variable domain, filled in from reference TRBV15 and TRBJ1-2, reads DAMVIQNPRYQVTQFGKPVTLSCSQTLNHNVMYWYQQKSSQAPKLLFHYYDKDFNNEADTPDNFQSRRPNTSFCFLDIRSPGLGDTAMYLCATSHRGWDGYTFGSGTRLTVV.